This T cell receptor (beta chain) is from a study of blood T cell repertoires in COVID-19. Study in general: Samples of COVID-19 (acute and convalescent) were obtained from the United States, Italy and Spain. In each case, the material was cDNA or gDNA derived from T cells, B-cell-depleted T cells, or PBMCs.

Germline V gives CDR1 LGHNA, CDR2 YSLEER. V lost 1 base and J lost 8, with 14 bases in between. This CDR3 region has 14 residues. Authors' analysis steps: Researchers report that nucleated cell counts were estimated from reference gene primer amplification. Only in-frame clones appear in the TCRdb table, and some are missing; sequencing was by immunoSEQ multiplex PCR. V and J calls and clone size are copied from that table; D and trimming were computed from the DNA. The sample gives 100,000 to 130,000 clones, 90% to 95% of which show up once; 1% to 1.5% is in the top ten. The specimen sequenced was peripheral blood. The receptor was isolated from a woman in her twenties or thirties with acute or convalescent COVID-19. This chain connects TRBV4-3 to TRBJ1-2, with D perhaps TRBD1 (6 bases). CDR3 sequence (DNA): TGCGCCAGCAGCCAAGGGGCAGGGGTTTACGGCTACACCTTC. Its protein is CASSQGAGVYGYTF.